This T cell receptor beta chain was sequenced during a study of cytomegalovirus exposure and HLA in healthy donors. Study at large: In an earlier analysis, 95 million to 140 million unique TCR beta sequences were found from about 179 million T cells. Study-level points and caveats: When the data were analyzed later, several of the most significant clusters appeared to be linked to common viral pathogens. Later analysis associated a missense DCLRE1C variant with TCR beta V- and J-gene trimming.

In regard to this clone: The antigen is undetermined.

This CDR3 is built from 12 residues. Germline V gene data show CDR1 as MDHEN and CDR2 as SYDVKM. V lost 6 bases to trimming and J lost 11 bases, with 14 bases between them. PCR amplification relied on 60 Vbeta primers (plus 13 Jbeta primers). Using immunoSEQ multiplex PCR, the repertoire was profiled, and TCRdb retains in-frame clones only, with some absent. The sample lists some 190,000 clones, about 88% occurring once. Sequenced material: PBMCs. The TCR originated in a woman in her thirties in good health and CMV-seronegative. This chain uses TRBV28 with TRBJ2-1; unclear D gene. The CDR3 sequence is CASRTPWAQQFF. The CDR3 DNA reads TGTGCCAGCAGAACCCCCTGGGCTCAGCAGTTCTTC. The full variable domain, its missing parts supplied by reference TRBV28 and TRBJ2-1, is DVKVTQSSRYLVKRTGEKVFLECVQDMDHENMFWYRQDPGLGLRLIYFSYDVKMKEKGDIPEGYSVSREKKERFSLILESASTNQTSMYLCASRTPWAQQFFGPGTRLTVL.